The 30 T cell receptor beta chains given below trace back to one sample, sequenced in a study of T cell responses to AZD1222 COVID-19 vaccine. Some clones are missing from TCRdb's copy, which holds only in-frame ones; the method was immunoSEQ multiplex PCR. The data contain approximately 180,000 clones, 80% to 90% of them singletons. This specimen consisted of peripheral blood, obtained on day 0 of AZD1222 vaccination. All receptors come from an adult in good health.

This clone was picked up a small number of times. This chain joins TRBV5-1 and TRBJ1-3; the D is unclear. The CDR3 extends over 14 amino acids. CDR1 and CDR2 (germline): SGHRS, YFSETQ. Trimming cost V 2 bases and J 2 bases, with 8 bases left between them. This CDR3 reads CASSLAGTGNTIYF. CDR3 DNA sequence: TGCGCCAGCAGCTTAGCGGGAACTGGAAACACCATATATTTT.

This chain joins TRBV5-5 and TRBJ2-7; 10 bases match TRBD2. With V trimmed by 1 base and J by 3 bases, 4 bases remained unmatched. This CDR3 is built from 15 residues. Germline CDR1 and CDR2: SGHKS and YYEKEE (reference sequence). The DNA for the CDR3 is TGTGCCAGCAGCTTGCTAGCGGGAGAATTCTACGAGCAGTACTTC. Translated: CASSLLAGEFYEQYF.

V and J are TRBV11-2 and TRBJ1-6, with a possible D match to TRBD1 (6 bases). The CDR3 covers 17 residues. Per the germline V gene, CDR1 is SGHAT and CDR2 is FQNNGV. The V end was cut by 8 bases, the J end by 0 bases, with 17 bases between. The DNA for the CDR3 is TGTGCCAGCGTCGGGGGCCCCCAAACCTCCTATAATTCACCCCTCCACTTT. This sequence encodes CASVGGPQTSYNSPLHF.

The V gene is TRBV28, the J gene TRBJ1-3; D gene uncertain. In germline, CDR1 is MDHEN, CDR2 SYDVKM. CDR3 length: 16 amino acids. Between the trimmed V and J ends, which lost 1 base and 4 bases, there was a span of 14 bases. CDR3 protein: CASSLFRVSNGNTIYF. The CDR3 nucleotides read TGTGCCAGCAGTTTATTTCGGGTGTCGAACGGAAACACCATATATTTT.

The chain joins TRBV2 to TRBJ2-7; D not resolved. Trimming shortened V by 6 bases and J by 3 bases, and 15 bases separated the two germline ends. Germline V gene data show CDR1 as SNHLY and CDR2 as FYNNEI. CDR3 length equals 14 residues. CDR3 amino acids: CASRPFGEDYEQYF. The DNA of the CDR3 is TGTGCCAGCAGACCATTTGGCGAAGACTACGAGCAGTACTTC.

The CDR3 is CASSLGEADTQYF. The CDR3, as DNA: TGTGCCAGCAGCTTAGGAGAGGCAGATACGCAGTATTTT. The chain recombines TRBV7-2 with TRBJ2-3; D not resolved. Germline V gene lookup returns CDR1 SGHTA and CDR2 FQGNSA. Between the trimmed V and J ends, which lost 1 base and 4 bases, there was a span of 6 bases. There are 13 residues in the CDR3. Complete variable domain (other parts from reference TRBV7-2 and TRBJ2-3): GAGVSQSPSNKVTEKGKDVELRCDPISGHTALYWYRQSLGQGLEFLIYFQGNSAPDKSGLPSDRFSAERTGGSVSTLTIQRTQQEDSAVYLCASSLGEADTQYFGPGTRLTVL.

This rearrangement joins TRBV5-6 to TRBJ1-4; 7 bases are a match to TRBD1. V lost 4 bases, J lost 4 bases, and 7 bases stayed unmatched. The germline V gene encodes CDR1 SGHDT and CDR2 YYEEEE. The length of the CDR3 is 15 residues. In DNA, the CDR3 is TGTGCCAGCAGCACACCGGGACAGATTAATGAAAAACTGTTTTTT. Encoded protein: CASSTPGQINEKLFF.

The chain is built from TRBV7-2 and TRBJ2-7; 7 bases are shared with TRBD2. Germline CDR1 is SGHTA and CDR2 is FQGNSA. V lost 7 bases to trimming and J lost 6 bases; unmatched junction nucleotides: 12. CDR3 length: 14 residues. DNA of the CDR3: TGTGCCAGCACTCGATGGGGCGGGAGTACCGAGCAGTACTTC. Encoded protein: CASTRWGGSTEQYF.

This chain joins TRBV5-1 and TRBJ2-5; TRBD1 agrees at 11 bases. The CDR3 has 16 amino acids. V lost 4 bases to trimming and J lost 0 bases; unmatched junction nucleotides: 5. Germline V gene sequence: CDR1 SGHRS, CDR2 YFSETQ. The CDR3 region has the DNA TGCGCCAGCAGCGCGGGGACAGGGGGGAACCAAGAGACCCAGTACTTC. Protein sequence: CASSAGTGGNQETQYF.

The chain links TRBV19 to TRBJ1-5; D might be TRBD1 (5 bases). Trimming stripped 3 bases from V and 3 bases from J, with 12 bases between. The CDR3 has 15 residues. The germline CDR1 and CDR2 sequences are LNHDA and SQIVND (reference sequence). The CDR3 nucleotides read TGTGCCAGTAGTATCGGCCGGGGCCTCAATCAGCCCCAGCATTTT. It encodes CASSIGRGLNQPQHF. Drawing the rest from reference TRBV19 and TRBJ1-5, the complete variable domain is DGGITQSPKYLFRKEGQNVTLSCEQNLNHDAMYWYRQDPGQGLRLIYYSQIVNDFQKGDIAEGYSVSREKKESFPLTVTSAQKNPTAFYLCASSIGRGLNQPQHFGDGTRLSIL.

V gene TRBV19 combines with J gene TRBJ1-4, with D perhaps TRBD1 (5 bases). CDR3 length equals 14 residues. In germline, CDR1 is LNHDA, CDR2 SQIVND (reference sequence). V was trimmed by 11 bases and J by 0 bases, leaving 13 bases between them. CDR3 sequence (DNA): TGTGCCTCCCAACCAGGGTCAACTAATGAAAAACTGTTTTTT. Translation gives CASQPGSTNEKLFF.

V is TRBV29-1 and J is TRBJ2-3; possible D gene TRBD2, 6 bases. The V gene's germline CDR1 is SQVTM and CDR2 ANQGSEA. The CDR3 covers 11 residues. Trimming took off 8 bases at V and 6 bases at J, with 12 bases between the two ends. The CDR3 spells CSSLGGDTQYF. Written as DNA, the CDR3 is TGCAGCTCCCTGGGAGGTGATACGCAGTATTTT.

CDR3 residues: CASSLRTGSLGEQYF. In DNA, the CDR3 is TGTGCCAGCAGCCTTCGGACAGGGTCTTTGGGAGAGCAGTACTTC. The rearrangement links TRBV14 to TRBJ2-7; TRBD1 matches at 8 bases. The CDR3 totals 15 residues. Germline V gives CDR1 SGHDN, CDR2 FVKESK. Trimming took 4 bases from V and 7 from J; bases not matched to a gene: 12.

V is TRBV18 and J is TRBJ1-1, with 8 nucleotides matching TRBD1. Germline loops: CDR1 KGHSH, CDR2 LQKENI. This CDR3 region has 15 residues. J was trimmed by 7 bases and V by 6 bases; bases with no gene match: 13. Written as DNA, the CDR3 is TGTGCCAGCTCTCCGCAGGGGGCACACGGGAATGAAGCTTTCTTT. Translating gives CASSPQGAHGNEAFF.

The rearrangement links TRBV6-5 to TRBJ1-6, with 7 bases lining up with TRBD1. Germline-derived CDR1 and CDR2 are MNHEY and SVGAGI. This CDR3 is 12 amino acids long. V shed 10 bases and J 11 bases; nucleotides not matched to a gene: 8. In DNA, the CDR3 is TGTGCCACCGGGACAGTAGGCCCACCCCTCCACTTT. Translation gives CATGTVGPPLHF.

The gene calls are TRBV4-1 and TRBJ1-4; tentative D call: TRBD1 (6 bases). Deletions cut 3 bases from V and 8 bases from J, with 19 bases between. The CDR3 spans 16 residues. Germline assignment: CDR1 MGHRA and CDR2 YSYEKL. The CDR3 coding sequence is TGCGCCAGCAGCCAGCTTAGGGGGGCGTTTAAAGAAAAACTGTTTTTT. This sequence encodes CASSQLRGAFKEKLFF.

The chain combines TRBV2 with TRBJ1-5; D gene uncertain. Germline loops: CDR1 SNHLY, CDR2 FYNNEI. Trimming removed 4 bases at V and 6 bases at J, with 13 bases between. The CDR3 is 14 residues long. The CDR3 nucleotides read TGTGCCAGCAGTGGAACCGGCGAGGGTCAGCCCCAGCATTTT. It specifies CASSGTGEGQPQHF.

CDR3 amino acids: CASSLLGREKLFF. CDR3 coding DNA: TGTGCCAGCAGTTTATTAGGGAGGGAAAAACTGTTTTTT. The chain carries TRBV28 and TRBJ1-4; D unclear. CDR3 length equals 13 residues. CDR1 is MDHEN, CDR2 SYDVKM, per germline. Trimming left V 1 base short and J 8 bases short, with 8 bases between.

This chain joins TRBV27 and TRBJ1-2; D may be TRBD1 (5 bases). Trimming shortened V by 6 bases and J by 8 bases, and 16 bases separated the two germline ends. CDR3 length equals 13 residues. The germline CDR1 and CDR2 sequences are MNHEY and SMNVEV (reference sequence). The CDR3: CASSTHGKGGYTF. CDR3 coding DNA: TGTGCCAGCAGCACCCACGGGAAGGGGGGCTACACCTTC.

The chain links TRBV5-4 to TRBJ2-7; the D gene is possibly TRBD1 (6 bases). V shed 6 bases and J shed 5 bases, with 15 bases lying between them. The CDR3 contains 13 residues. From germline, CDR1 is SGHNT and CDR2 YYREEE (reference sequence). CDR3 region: CASTAEQGHEQYF. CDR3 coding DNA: TGTGCCAGCACCGCCGAACAGGGCCACGAGCAGTACTTC.

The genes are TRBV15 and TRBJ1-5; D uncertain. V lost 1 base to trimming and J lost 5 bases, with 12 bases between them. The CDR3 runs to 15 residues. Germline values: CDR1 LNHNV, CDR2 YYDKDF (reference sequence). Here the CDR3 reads CATSRAGGSYQPQHF. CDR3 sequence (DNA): TGTGCCACCAGCAGAGCGGGAGGGTCTTATCAGCCCCAGCATTTT.

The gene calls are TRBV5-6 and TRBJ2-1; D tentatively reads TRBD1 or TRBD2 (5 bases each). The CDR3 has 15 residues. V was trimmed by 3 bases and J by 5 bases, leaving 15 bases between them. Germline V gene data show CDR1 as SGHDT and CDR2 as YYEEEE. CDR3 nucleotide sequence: TGTGCCAGCAGCTCTCGAGGGGCTTCCCACAATGAGCAGTTCTTC. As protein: CASSSRGASHNEQFF.

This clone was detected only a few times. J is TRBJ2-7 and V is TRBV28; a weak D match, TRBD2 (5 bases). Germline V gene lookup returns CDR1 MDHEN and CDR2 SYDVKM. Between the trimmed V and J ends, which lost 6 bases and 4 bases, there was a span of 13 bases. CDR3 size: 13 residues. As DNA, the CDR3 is TGTGCCAGCAGATCCCACGGGGTTTACGAGCAGTACTTC. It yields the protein CASRSHGVYEQYF.

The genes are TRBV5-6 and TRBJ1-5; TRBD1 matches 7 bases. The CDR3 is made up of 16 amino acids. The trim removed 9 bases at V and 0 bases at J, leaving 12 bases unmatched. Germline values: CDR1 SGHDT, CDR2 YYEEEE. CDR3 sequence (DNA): TGTGCCATCGACGGGACAGCCATCTATAGCAATCAGCCCCAGCATTTT. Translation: CAIDGTAIYSNQPQHF.

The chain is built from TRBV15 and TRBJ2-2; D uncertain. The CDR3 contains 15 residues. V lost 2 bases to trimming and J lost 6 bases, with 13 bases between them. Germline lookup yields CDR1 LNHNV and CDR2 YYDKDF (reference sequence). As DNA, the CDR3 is TGTGCCACCAGCAGACGACCCTTAAGTGCCGGGGAGCTGTTTTTT. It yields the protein CATSRRPLSAGELFF.

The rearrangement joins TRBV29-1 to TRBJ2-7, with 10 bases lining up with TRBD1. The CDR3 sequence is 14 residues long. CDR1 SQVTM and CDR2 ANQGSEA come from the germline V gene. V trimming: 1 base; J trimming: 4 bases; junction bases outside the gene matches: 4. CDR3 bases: TGCAGCGTTGAAGGGACAGGGGGTAGATACGAGCAGTACTTC. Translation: CSVEGTGGRYEQYF.

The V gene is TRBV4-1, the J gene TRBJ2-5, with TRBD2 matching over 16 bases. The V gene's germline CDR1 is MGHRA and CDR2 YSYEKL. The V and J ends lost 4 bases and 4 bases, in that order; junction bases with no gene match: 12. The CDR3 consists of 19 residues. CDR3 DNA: TGCGCCAGCAGCCGAGGGCCGGGACTAGCGGGGGGGAGGCGAGAGACCCAGTACTTC. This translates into CASSRGPGLAGGRRETQYF.

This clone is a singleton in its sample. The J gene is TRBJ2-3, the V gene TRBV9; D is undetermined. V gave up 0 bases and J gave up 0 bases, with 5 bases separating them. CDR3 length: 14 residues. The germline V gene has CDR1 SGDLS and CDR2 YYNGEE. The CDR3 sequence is CASSVVPSTDTQYF. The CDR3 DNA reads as TGTGCCAGCAGCGTAGTTCCTAGCACAGATACGCAGTATTTT. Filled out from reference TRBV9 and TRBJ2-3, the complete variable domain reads DSGVTQTPKHLITATGQRVTLRCSPRSGDLSVYWYQQSLDQGLQFLIQYYNGEERAKGNILERFSAQQFPDLHSELNLSSLELGDSALYFCASSVVPSTDTQYFGPGTRLTVL.

CDR3 loop: CASRQNEQFF. In DNA, the CDR3 is TGTGCCAGCAGGCAGAATGAGCAGTTCTTC. This sequence joins TRBV6-5 and TRBJ2-1; D is unclear. CDR1 MNHEY and CDR2 SVGAGI come from the germline V gene. CDR3 size: 10 residues. V shed 6 bases and J shed 7 bases, with 4 bases lying between them.

The CDR3 loop is CASSPDSGNQPQHF. CDR3 in DNA: TGTGCCAGCAGCCCGGACAGTGGCAATCAGCCCCAGCATTTT. The V call is TRBV7-2, the J call TRBJ1-5; D perhaps matches TRBD1 (6 bases). Germline V gene sequence: CDR1 SGHTA, CDR2 FQGNSA. V was pared by 5 bases and J by 2 bases, with 10 bases between. This CDR3 comprises 14 residues.